One sample yielded the 10 T cell receptor beta chains listed below, sequenced in a study of control samples from healthy donors and cancer patients. Produced via immunoSEQ multiplex PCR; TCRdb's table is partial and in-frame only. The repertoire has approximately 150,000 clones, around 94% of them found once; the top ten carry 10% to 15%. The material sequenced was blood. The receptors were gathered from a man in his forties or fifties in good health.

In DNA, the CDR3 is TGTGCCAGCAGCAGGGGCAGGGGGGCCTACGAGCAGTACTTC. Translation: CASSRGRGAYEQYF. The gene calls are TRBV27 and TRBJ2-7, with a weak D call TRBD1 (7 bases). V was pared by 6 bases and J by 2 bases, with 14 bases between. Germline V gene lookup returns CDR1 MNHEY and CDR2 SMNVEV (reference sequence). The CDR3 is made up of 14 amino acids.

This clone was detected only a few times. In DNA form, the CDR3 reads TGCGCCAGCAGCCAAGATCCCGGGGATGGGGCCAACGTCCTGACTTTC. Translation gives CASSQDPGDGANVLTF. The V gene is TRBV4-3, the J gene TRBJ2-6, with D tentatively TRBD2 (5 bases). CDR3 length: 16 amino acids. Trimming pared 0 bases from V and 3 bases from J, leaving 9 bases between. Germline V gene lookup returns CDR1 LGHNA and CDR2 YSLEER.

The chain has TRBV7-9 and TRBJ2-7, with TRBD2 matching over 10 bases. Germline assignment: CDR1 SEHNR and CDR2 FQNEAQ (reference sequence). V lost 10 bases, J lost 3 bases, and 3 bases stayed unmatched. The CDR3 is 12 residues long. This chain's CDR3 is CAIVAGGYEQYF. The CDR3 DNA sequence: TGTGCCATAGTAGCGGGAGGCTACGAGCAGTACTTC.

The rearrangement links TRBV28 to TRBJ1-2; the D gene is possibly TRBD1 (6 bases). Germline CDR1 is MDHEN and CDR2 is SYDVKM. The ends were cut back, 7 bases at V and 8 bases at J, with 14 bases in the middle. There are 12 residues in the CDR3. The CDR3 sequence is CASTLGGEGYTF. CDR3 nucleotide sequence: TGTGCCAGCACCCTAGGGGGTGAGGGCTACACCTTC.

The chain's CDR3 is CASRPRLSSGRTDEQYF. CDR3 coding DNA: TGCGCCAGCCGTCCCCGACTATCTAGCGGGAGAACCGACGAGCAGTACTTC. This chain links TRBV4-1 with TRBJ2-7; 10 bases are shared with TRBD2. CDR3 length: 17 residues. Germline V lookup: CDR1 MGHRA, CDR2 YSYEKL. Losses at the gene ends were 8 bases for V and 5 bases for J; bases not matched to a gene: 18.

The chain has TRBV9 and TRBJ2-5; TRBD1 is a possible D gene (5 bases). There are 14 residues in the CDR3. Germline V gives CDR1 SGDLS, CDR2 YYNGEE. The V end lost 0 bases, the J end lost 2 bases, and 8 bases lay between the germline ends. The CDR3 protein is CASSVAPGQETQYF. In nucleotides, the CDR3 is TGTGCCAGCAGCGTAGCTCCAGGGCAAGAGACCCAGTACTTC. Full variable domain (rest looked up from reference TRBV9 and TRBJ2-5): DSGVTQTPKHLITATGQRVTLRCSPRSGDLSVYWYQQSLDQGLQFLIQYYNGEERAKGNILERFSAQQFPDLHSELNLSSLELGDSALYFCASSVAPGQETQYFGPGTRLLVL.

The rearrangement uses TRBV3-1 (or the pseudogene TRBV3-2) and TRBJ2-5; maybe TRBD2 (5 bases). Trimming took 0 bases from V and 7 from J, leaving 18 bases between them. Germline V CDR1 and CDR2: LGHDT, YNNKEL (reference sequence). This CDR3 contains 16 residues. The CDR3 loop is CASSQDWTLQEWTQYF. CDR3 coding DNA: TGTGCCAGCAGCCAAGATTGGACTCTCCAAGAGTGGACCCAGTACTTC.

J is TRBJ1-2 and V is TRBV5-1, with 9 bases that match TRBD1. Trimming took 1 base from V and 6 from J; bases not matched to a gene: 7. The germline V gene encodes CDR1 SGHRS and CDR2 YFSETQ. The CDR3 loop spans 15 amino acids. CDR3 sequence: CASSLLSGTGNGYTF. The CDR3 DNA is TGCGCCAGCAGCTTGCTGTCCGGGACAGGGAATGGCTACACCTTC. The whole variable domain, filled in from reference TRBV5-1 and TRBJ1-2, reads KAGVTQTPRYLIKTRGQQVTLSCSPISGHRSVSWYQQTPGQGLQFLFEYFSETQRNKGNFPGRFSGRQFSNSRSEMNVSTLELGDSALYLCASSLLSGTGNGYTFGSGTRLTVV.

This chain uses TRBV11-2 with TRBJ1-5; TRBD1 is a possible D gene (5 bases). V lost 0 bases, J lost 4 bases, and 10 bases lay in between. CDR3 length: 15 residues. Germline V gene data show CDR1 as SGHAT and CDR2 as FQNNGV. In DNA, the CDR3 is TGTGCCAGCAGCTTAGAATTTGACAGTAATCAGCCCCAGCATTTT. It translates to CASSLEFDSNQPQHF. The entire variable domain, with the rest obtained from reference TRBV11-2 and TRBJ1-5, is as follows: EAGVAQSPRYKIIEKRQSVAFWCNPISGHATLYWYQQILGQGPKLLIQFQNNGVVDDSQLPKDRFSAERLKGVDSTLKIQPAKLEDSAVYLCASSLEFDSNQPQHFGDGTRLSIL.

A single count supports this clone. The genes are TRBV12-3 or TRBV12-4 and TRBJ1-2; D uncertain. The germline V and J ends were trimmed by 6 bases and 9 bases, with 14 bases remaining between them. This CDR3 is 12 amino acids long. CDR3 DNA: TGTGCCAGCAGGACTCCGGGAGGTAGCTACACCTTC. Its translation is CASRTPGGSYTF.